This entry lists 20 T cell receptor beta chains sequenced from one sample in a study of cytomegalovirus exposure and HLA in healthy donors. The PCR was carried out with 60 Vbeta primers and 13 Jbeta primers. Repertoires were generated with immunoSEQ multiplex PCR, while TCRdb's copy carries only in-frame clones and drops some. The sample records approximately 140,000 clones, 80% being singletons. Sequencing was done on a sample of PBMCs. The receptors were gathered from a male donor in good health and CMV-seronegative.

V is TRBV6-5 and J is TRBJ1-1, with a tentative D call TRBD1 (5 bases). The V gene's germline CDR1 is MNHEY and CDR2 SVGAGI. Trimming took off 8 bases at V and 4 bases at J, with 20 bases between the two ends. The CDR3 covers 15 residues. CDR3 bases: TGTGCCAGCCTAGGTGGAAGGGCTAGGGGCACTGAAGCTTTCTTT. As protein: CASLGGRARGTEAFF.

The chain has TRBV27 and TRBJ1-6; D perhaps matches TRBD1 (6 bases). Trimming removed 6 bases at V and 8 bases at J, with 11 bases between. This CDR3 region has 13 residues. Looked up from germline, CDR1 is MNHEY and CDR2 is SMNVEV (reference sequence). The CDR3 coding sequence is TGTGCCAGCAGCAGGGGCAGGGATTCACCCCTCCACTTT. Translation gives CASSRGRDSPLHF.

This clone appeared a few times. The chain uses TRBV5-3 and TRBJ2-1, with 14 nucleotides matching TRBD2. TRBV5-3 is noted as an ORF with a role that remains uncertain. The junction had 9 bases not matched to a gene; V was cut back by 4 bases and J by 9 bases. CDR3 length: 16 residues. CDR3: CARSLTGLAGGFEQFF. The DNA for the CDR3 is TGTGCCAGAAGCCTAACAGGACTAGCGGGGGGCTTTGAGCAGTTCTTC.

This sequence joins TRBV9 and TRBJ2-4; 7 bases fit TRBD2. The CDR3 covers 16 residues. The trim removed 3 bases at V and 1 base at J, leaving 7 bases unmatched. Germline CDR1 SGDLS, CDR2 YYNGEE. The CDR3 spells CASSGGEGSAKNIQYF. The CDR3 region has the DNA TGTGCCAGCAGCGGGGGGGAGGGCTCGGCCAAAAACATTCAGTACTTC.

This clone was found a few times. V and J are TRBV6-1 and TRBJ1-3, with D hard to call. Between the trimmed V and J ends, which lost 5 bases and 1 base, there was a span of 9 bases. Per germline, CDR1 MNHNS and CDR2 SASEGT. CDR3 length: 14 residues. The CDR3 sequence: CASSPVFSGNTIYF. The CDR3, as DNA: TGTGCCAGCAGTCCCGTCTTTTCTGGAAACACCATATATTTT.

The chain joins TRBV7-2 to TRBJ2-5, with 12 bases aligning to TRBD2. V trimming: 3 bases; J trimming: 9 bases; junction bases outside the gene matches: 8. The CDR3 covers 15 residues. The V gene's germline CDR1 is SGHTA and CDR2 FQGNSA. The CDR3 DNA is TGTGCCAGCAGCTTTTACCTAGCGGGGGGGAGCCCCCAGTACTTC. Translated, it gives CASSFYLAGGSPQYF. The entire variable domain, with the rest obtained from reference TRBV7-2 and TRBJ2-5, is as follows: GAGVSQSPSNKVTEKGKDVELRCDPISGHTALYWYRQSLGQGLEFLIYFQGNSAPDKSGLPSDRFSAERTGGSVSTLTIQRTQQEDSAVYLCASSFYLAGGSPQYFGPGTRLLVL.

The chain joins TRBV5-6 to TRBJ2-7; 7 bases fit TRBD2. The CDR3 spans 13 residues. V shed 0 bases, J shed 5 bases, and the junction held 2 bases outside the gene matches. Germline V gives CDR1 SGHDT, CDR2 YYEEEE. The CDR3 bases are TGTGCCAGCAGCTTGGGGGGAGGGGACGAGCAGTACTTC. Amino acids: CASSLGGGDEQYF. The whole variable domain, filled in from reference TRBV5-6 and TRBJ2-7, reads DAGVTQSPTHLIKTRGQQVTLRCSPKSGHDTVSWYQQALGQGPQFIFQYYEEEERQRGNFPDRFSGHQFPNYSSELNVNALLLGDSALYLCASSLGGGDEQYFGPGTRLTVT.

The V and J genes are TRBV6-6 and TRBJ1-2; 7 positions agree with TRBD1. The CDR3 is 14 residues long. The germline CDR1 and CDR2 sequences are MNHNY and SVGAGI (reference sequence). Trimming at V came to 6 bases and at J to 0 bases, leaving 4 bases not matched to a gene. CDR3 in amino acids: CASSHGTANYGYTF. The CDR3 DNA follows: TGTGCCAGCAGCCATGGGACAGCTAACTATGGCTACACCTTC.

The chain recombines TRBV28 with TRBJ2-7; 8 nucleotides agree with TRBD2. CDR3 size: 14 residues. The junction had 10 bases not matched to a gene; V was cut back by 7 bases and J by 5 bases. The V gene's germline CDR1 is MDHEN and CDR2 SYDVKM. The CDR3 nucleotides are TGTGCCAGCAACCCAACCGGGGGGGGCAACGAGCAGTACTTC. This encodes CASNPTGGGNEQYF.

The CDR3 sequence is CASSYEGDAKNIQYF. The CDR3, as DNA: TGTGCCAGCAGTTACGAAGGGGATGCCAAAAACATTCAGTACTTC. This chain connects TRBV6-6 to TRBJ2-4, with D possibly being TRBD1 (5 bases). This CDR3 has 15 amino acids. Germline loops: CDR1 MNHNY, CDR2 SVGAGI (reference sequence). V shed 2 bases and J shed 1 base, with 9 bases lying between them.

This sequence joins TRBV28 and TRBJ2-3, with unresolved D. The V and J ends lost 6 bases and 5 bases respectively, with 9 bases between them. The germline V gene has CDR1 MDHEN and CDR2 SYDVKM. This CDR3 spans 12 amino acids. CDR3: CASSPRVDTQYF. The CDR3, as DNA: TGTGCCAGCAGCCCTAGAGTAGATACGCAGTATTTT.

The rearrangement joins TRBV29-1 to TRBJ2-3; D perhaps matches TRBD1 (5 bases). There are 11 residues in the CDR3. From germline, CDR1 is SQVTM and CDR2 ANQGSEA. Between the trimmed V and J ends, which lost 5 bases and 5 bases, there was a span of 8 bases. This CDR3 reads CSVKGIDTQYF. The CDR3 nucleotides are TGCAGCGTTAAGGGGATAGATACGCAGTATTTT.

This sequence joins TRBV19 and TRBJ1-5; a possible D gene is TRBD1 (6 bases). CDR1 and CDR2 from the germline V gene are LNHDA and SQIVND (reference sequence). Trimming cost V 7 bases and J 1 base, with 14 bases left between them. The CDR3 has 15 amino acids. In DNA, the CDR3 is TGTGCCAGTACTCTCCGGGGGGCGAGCAATCAGCCCCAGCATTTT. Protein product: CASTLRGASNQPQHF.

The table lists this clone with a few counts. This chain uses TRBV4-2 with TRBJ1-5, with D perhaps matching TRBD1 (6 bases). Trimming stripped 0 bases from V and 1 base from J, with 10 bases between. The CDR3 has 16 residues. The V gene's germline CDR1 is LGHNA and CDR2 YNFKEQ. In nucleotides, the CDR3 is TGTGCCAGCAGCCAAGAAGGGGGACGGAGCAATCAGCCCCAGCATTTT. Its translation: CASSQEGGRSNQPQHF.

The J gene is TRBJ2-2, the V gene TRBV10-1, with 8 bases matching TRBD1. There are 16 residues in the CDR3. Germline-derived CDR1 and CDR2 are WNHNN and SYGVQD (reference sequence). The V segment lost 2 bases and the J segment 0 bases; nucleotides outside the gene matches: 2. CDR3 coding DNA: TGCGCCAGCAGTGAGACAGGGGGGTCGAACACCGGGGAGCTGTTTTTT. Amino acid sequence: CASSETGGSNTGELFF.

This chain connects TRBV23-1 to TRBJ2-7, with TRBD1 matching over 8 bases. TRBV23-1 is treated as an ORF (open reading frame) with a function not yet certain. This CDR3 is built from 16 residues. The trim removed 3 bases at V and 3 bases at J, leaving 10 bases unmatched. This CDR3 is CASSQSRDRPNYEQYF. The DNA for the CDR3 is TGCGCCAGCAGTCAGTCCCGGGACAGGCCGAACTACGAGCAGTACTTC.

This CDR3 reads CASSRQQGIDGYTF. The DNA of the CDR3 is TGTGCCAGCAGCCGTCAACAGGGGATAGATGGCTACACCTTC. This chain connects TRBV7-8 to TRBJ1-2, with 7 positions matching TRBD1. The CDR3 length is 14 residues. Germline values: CDR1 SGHVS, CDR2 FQNEAQ. J gave up 6 bases and V 5 bases, and 9 bases lay outside the gene matches.

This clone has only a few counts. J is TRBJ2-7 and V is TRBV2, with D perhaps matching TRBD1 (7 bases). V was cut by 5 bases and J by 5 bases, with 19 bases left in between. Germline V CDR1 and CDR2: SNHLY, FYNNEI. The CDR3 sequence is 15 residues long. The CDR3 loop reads CASSSSTGRLNEQYF. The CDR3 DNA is TGTGCCAGCAGTTCCTCGACAGGGAGGCTCAACGAGCAGTACTTC.

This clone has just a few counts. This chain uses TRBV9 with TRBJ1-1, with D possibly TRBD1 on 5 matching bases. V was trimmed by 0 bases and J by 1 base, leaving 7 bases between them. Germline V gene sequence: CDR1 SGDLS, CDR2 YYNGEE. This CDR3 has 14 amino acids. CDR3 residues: CASSVDQGNTEAFF. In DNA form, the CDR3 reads TGTGCCAGCAGCGTAGATCAGGGGAACACTGAAGCTTTCTTT. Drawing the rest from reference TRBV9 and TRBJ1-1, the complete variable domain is DSGVTQTPKHLITATGQRVTLRCSPRSGDLSVYWYQQSLDQGLQFLIQYYNGEERAKGNILERFSAQQFPDLHSELNLSSLELGDSALYFCASSVDQGNTEAFFGQGTRLTVV.

CDR3 in DNA: TGTGCCATCTCGGTTGGGGGGAGTTCCACAGATACGCAGTATTTT. Its translation: CAISVGGSSTDTQYF. This chain connects TRBV6-5 to TRBJ2-3, with a weak D call TRBD2 (6 bases). Germline values: CDR1 MNHEY, CDR2 SVGAGI. V lost 10 bases to trimming and J lost 2 bases, with 19 bases between them. The CDR3 consists of 15 residues.